This TCR beta chain was profiled in a study of blood T cell repertoires in COVID-19. Study-level information: Material from acute and convalescent COVID-19 was sourced from the United States, Italy and Spain. In each case, the material was cDNA or gDNA derived from T cells, B-cell-depleted T cells, or PBMCs.

Data came from immunoSEQ multiplex PCR; TCRdb stores just in-frame clones and leaves some out. The sample yields some 120,000 clones, around 85% seen once. Sequenced: peripheral blood. This TCR derives from a woman between 45 and 65 years old who had recovered from COVID-19.

CDR3 region: CASSQERGPGSPLHF. The CDR3 bases are TGCGCCAGCAGCCAAGAAAGGGGGCCGGGGTCACCCCTCCACTTT. V and J are TRBV4-3 and TRBJ1-6; 7 nucleotides align to TRBD1. CDR3 size: 15 residues. V dropped 0 bases and J dropped 10; count of bases not matched to a gene: 6. Germline assignment: CDR1 LGHNA and CDR2 YSLEER.